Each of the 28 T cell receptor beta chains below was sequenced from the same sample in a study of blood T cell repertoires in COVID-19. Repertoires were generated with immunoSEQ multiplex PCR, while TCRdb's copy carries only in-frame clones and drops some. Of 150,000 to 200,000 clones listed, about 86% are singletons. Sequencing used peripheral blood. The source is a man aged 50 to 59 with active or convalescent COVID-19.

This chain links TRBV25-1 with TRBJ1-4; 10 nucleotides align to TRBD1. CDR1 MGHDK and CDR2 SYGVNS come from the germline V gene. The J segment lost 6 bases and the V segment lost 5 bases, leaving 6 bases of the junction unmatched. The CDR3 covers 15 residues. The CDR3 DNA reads TGTGCCAGCAGTATTATGACAGGGGGCTATGAAAAACTGTTTTTT. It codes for CASSIMTGGYEKLFF.

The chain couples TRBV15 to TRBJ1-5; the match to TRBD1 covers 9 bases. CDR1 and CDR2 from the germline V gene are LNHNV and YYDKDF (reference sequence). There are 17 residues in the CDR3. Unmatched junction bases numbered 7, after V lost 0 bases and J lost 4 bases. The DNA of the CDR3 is TGTGCCACCAGCAGAGATTGGACAGGGGTGACAAATCAGCCCCAGCATTTT. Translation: CATSRDWTGVTNQPQHF.

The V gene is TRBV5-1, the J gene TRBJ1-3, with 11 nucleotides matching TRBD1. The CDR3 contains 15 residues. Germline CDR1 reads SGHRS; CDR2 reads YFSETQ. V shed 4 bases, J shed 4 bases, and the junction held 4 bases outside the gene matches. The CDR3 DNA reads TGCGCCAGCAGCCACGGGACAGGGGGAGGAAACACCATATATTTT. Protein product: CASSHGTGGGNTIYF.

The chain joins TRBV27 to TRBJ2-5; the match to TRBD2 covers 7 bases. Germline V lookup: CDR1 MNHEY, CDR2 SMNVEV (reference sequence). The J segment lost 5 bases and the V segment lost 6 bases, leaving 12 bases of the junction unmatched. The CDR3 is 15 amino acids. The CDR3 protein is CASSLADGLLETQYF. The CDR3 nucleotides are TGTGCCAGCAGCCTAGCGGACGGGCTTTTGGAGACCCAGTACTTC.

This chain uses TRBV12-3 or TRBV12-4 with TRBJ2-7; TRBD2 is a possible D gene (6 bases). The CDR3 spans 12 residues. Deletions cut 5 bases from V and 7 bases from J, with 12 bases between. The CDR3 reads CASSQTRGEQYF. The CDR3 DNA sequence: TGTGCCAGCAGTCAGACTAGAGGGGAGCAGTACTTC.

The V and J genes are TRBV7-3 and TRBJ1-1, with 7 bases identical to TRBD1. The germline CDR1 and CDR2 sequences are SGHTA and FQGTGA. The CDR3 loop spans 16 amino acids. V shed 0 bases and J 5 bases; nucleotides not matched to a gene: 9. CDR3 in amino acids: CASSLTVGGGITEAFF. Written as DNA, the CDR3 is TGTGCCAGCAGCTTAACGGTAGGGGGCGGGATTACTGAAGCTTTCTTT.

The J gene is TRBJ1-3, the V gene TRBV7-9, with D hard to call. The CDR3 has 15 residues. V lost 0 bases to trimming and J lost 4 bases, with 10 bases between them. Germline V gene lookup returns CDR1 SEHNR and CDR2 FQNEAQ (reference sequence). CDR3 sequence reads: CASSLAGGGGNTIYF. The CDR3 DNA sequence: TGTGCCAGCAGCTTAGCAGGAGGAGGAGGAAACACCATATATTTT.

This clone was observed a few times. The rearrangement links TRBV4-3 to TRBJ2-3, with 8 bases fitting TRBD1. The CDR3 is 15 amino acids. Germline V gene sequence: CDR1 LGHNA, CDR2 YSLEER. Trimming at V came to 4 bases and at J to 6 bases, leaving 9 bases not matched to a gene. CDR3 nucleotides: TGCGCCAGCAGCCGCGGACAGGGACCGATGGATACGCAGTATTTT. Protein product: CASSRGQGPMDTQYF.

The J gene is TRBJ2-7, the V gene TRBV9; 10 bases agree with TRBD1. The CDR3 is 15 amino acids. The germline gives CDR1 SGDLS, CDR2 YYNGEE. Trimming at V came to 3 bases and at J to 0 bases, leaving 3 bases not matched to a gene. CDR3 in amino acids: CASSARTGGSYEQYF. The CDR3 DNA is TGTGCCAGCAGCGCAAGGACAGGGGGCTCCTACGAGCAGTACTTC.

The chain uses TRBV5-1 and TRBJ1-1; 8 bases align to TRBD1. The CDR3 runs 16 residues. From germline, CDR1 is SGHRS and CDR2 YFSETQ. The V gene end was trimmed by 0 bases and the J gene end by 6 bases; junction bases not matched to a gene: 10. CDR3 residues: CASSLAGVRGRAEAFF. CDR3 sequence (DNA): TGCGCCAGCAGCTTGGCCGGGGTCAGGGGGCGGGCTGAAGCTTTCTTT.

CDR3 sequence (DNA): TGTGCCAGTACCTTATCCGGGACAGGGGACTACGAGCAGTACTTC. It yields the protein CASTLSGTGDYEQYF. This chain joins TRBV19 and TRBJ2-7, with 10 bases aligning to TRBD1. CDR3 size: 15 residues. V shed 7 bases, J shed 3 bases, and the junction held 9 bases outside the gene matches. CDR1 is LNHDA and CDR2 is SQIVND in the germline V gene (reference sequence).

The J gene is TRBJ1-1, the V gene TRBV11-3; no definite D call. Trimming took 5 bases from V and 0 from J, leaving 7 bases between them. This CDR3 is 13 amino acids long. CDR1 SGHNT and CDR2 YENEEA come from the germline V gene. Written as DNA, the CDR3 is TGTGCCAGCAGCCTCCACATGAACACTGAAGCTTTCTTT. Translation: CASSLHMNTEAFF.

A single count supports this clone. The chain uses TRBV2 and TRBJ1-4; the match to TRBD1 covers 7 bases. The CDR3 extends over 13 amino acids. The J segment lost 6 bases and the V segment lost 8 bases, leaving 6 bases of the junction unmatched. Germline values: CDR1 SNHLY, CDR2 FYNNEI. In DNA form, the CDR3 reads TGTGCCAGCTACGGGACAGCCGATGAAAAACTGTTTTTT. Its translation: CASYGTADEKLFF. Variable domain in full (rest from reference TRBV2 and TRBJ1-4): EPEVTQTPSHQVTQMGQEVILRCVPISNHLYFYWYRQILGQKVEFLVSFYNNEISEKSEIFDDQFSVERPDGSNFTLKIRSTKLEDSAMYFCASYGTADEKLFFGSGTQLSVL.

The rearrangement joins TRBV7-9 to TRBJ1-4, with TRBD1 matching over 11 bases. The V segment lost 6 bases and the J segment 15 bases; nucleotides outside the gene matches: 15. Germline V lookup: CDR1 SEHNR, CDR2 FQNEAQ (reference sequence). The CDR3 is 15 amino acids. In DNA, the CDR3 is TGTGCCAGCAGTCAAGGACAGGGGGCCCACCCCGAATTGTTTTTT. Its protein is CASSQGQGAHPELFF.

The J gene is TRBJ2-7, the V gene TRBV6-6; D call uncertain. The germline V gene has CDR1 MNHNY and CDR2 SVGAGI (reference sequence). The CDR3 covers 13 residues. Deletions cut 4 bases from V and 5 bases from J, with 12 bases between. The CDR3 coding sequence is TGTGCCAGCAGTTTTGTCGAGTTCCACGAGCAGTACTTC. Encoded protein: CASSFVEFHEQYF.

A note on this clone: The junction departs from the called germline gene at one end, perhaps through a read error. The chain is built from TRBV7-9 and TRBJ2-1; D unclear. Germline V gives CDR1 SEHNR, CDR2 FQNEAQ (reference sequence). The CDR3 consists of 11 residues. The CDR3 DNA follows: TGCGCTCCGAGCTCCTACAATGAGCAGTTCTTC. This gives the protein CAPSSYNEQFF.

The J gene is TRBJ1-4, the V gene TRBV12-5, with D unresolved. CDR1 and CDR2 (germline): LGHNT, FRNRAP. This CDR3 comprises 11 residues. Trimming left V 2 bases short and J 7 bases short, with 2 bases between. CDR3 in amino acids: CASGLREKLFF. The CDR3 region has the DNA TGTGCTAGTGGTTTGCGTGAAAAACTGTTTTTT.

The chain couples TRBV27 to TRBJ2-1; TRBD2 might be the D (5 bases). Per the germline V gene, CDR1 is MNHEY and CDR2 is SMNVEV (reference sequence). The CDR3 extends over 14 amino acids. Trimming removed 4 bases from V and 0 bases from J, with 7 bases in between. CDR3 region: CASSYRGSYNEQFF. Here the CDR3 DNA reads TGTGCCAGCAGTTATCGGGGCTCCTACAATGAGCAGTTCTTC.

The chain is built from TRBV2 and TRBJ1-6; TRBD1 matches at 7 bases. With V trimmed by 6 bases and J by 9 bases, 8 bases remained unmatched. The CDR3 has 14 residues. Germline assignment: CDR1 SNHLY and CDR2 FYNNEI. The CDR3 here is CASSEWTGSSPLHF. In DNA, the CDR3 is TGTGCCAGCAGCGAGTGGACAGGTAGTTCACCCCTCCACTTT.

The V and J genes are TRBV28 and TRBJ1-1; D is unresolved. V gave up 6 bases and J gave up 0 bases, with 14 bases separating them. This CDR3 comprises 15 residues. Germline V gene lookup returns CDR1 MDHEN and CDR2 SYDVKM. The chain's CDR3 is CASSEPLNLNTEAFF. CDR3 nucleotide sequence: TGTGCCAGCAGCGAGCCTCTGAACCTGAACACTGAAGCTTTCTTT.

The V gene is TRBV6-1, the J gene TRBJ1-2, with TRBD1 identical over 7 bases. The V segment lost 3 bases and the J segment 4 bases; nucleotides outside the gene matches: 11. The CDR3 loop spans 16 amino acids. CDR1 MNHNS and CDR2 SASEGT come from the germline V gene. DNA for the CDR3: TGTGCCAGCAGTGATTTGGGACAGCTTCTTCTCTATGGCTACACCTTC. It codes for CASSDLGQLLLYGYTF.

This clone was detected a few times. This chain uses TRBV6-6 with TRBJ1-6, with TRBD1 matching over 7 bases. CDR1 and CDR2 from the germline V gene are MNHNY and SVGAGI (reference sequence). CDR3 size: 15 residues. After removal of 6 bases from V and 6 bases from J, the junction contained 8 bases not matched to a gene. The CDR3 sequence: CASSPQGQTNSPLHF. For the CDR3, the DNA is TGTGCCAGCAGCCCCCAGGGACAGACTAATTCACCCCTCCACTTT.

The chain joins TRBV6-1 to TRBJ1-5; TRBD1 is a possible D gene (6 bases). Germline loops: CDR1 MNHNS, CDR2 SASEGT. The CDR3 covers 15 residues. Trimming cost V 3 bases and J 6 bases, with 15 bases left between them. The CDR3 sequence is CASSDWGLIAQPQHF. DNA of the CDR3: TGTGCCAGCAGTGATTGGGGGCTGATAGCTCAGCCCCAGCATTTT.

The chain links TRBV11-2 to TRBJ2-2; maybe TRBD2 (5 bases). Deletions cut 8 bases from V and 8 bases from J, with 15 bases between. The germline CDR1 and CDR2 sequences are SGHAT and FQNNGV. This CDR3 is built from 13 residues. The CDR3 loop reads CASGETTVGELFF. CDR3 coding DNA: TGTGCCAGCGGGGAGACTACCGTTGGGGAGCTGTTTTTT.

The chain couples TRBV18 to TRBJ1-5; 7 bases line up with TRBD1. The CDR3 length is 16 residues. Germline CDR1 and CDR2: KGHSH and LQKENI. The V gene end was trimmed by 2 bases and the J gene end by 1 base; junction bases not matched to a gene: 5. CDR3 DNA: TGTGCCAGCTCACCAGTTAGGGGGCTGAGCAATCAGCCCCAGCATTTT. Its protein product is CASSPVRGLSNQPQHF.

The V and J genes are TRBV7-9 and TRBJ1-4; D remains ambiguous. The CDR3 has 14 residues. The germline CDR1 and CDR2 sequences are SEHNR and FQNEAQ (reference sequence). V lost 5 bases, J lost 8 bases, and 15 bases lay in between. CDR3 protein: CASSQPEVSEKLFF. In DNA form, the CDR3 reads TGTGCCAGCAGCCAACCCGAGGTGTCGGAAAAACTGTTTTTT. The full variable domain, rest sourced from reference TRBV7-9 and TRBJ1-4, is DTGVSQNPRHKITKRGQNVTFRCDPISEHNRLYWYRQTLGQGPEFLTYFQNEAQLEKSRLLSDRFSAERPKGSFSTLEIQRTEQGDSAMYLCASSQPEVSEKLFFGSGTQLSVL.

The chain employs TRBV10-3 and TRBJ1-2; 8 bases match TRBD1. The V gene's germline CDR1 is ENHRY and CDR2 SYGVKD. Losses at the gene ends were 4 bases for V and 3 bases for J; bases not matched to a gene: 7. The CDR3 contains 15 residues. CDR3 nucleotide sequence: TGTGCCATCAGTGCCAGGGGGCCCCTCGACTATGGCTACACCTTC. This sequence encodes CAISARGPLDYGYTF.

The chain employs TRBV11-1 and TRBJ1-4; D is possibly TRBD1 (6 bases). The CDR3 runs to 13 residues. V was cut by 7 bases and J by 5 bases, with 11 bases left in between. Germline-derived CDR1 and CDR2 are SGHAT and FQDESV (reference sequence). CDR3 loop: CASTGQSNEKLFF. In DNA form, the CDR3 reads TGTGCCAGCACAGGACAGTCGAATGAAAAACTGTTTTTT.